These 8 T cell receptor beta chains were sequenced from one sample in a study of response to subunit inactivated influenza vaccine. TCRdb independently ran MiXCR on the RT-PCR reads; one entry per CDR3 protein. The top ten hold approximately 7.6% of the sample, which has 590,000 or so distinct CDR3 sequences, around 13% seen once. The specimen was PBMCs from blood, collected around 14 days before vaccination. These receptors all stem from a man in his fifties who received an inactivated influenza vaccine.

The V gene is TRBV7-8, the J gene TRBJ2-3; D is unclear. Looked up from germline, CDR1 is SGHVS and CDR2 is FQNEAQ. With 1 base removed from V and 4 bases from J, the gap between germline ends came to 6 bases. This CDR3 contains 13 residues. The chain's CDR3 is CASSLGQSDTQYF. CDR3 coding DNA: TGTGCCAGCAGCTTAGGCCAGTCAGATACGCAGTATTTT.

This chain connects TRBV6-5 to TRBJ2-7; D is perhaps TRBD1 (6 bases). The CDR3 has 14 amino acids. The V end lost 2 bases, the J end lost 3 bases, and 11 bases lay between the germline ends. The germline V gene has CDR1 MNHEY and CDR2 SVGAGI. The CDR3 spells CASSYREGGYEQYF. The DNA for the CDR3 is TGTGCCAGCAGTTACCGGGAAGGGGGCTACGAGCAGTACTTC.

This clonotype was seen many times. The J gene is TRBJ1-2, the V gene TRBV12-3 or TRBV12-4; perhaps TRBD1 as D (6 bases). This CDR3 has 15 residues. V lost 2 bases to trimming and J lost 3 bases, with 13 bases between them. This chain's CDR3 is CASSLSGAKYYGYTF. The CDR3 DNA follows: TGTGCCAGCAGTTTATCAGGGGCTAAATACTATGGCTACACCTTC.

This clonotype was counted only a few times. The genes are TRBV9 and TRBJ2-1, with 7 bases matching TRBD2. Germline values: CDR1 SGDLS, CDR2 YYNGEE. CDR3 size: 16 residues. Germline trimming cut 0 bases from V and 0 bases from J; bases unmatched to any gene: 3. CDR3 in DNA: TGTGCCAGCAGCGTAGACTCGGGGGGCTCCTACAATGAGCAGTTCTTC. It encodes CASSVDSGGSYNEQFF. Filled out from reference TRBV9 and TRBJ2-1, the complete variable domain reads DSGVTQTPKHLITATGQRVTLRCSPRSGDLSVYWYQQSLDQGLQFLIQYYNGEERAKGNILERFSAQQFPDLHSELNLSSLELGDSALYFCASSVDSGGSYNEQFFGPGTRLTVL.

The table lists this clonotype with a few counts. This chain connects TRBV4-1 to TRBJ2-4, with D uncertain. V was trimmed by 2 bases and J by 0 bases, leaving 11 bases between them. The length of the CDR3 is 16 residues. Germline V gene sequence: CDR1 MGHRA, CDR2 YSYEKL. CDR3 coding DNA: TGCGCCAGCAGCCAACTCTTGCCCTTAGCCAAAAACATTCAGTACTTC. This sequence encodes CASSQLLPLAKNIQYF.

This clonotype was picked up many times. V usage is TRBV2 and J usage is TRBJ2-2; D is uncertain. This CDR3 is 14 amino acids long. Germline-derived CDR1 and CDR2 are SNHLY and FYNNEI. V gave up 6 bases and J gave up 0 bases, with 8 bases separating them. The CDR3 reads CASRRTTNTGELFF. CDR3 in DNA: TGTGCCAGCAGAAGGACGACGAACACCGGGGAGCTGTTTTTT.

This clonotype was seen a handful of times. This CDR3 reads CSARQGGRGETQYF. DNA for the CDR3: TGCAGTGCTAGGCAGGGGGGGAGGGGAGAGACCCAGTACTTC. The genes are TRBV20-1 and TRBJ2-5, with D perhaps TRBD1 or TRBD2 (7 bases each). The CDR3 spans 14 residues. Per germline, CDR1 DFQATT and CDR2 SNEGSKA (reference sequence). V was cut by 3 bases and J by 4 bases, with 15 bases left in between.

This clonotype was observed a handful of times. The chain couples TRBV30 to TRBJ2-7, with TRBD2 as a possible D gene (5 bases). V was clipped by 6 bases and J by 3 bases, with 21 bases between them. CDR3 length: 15 residues. Germline V lookup: CDR1 GTSNPN, CDR2 SVGIG (reference sequence). The CDR3 DNA follows: TGTGCCTGCTCCGATGGAGGCGGTCAAATCTACGAGCAGTACTTC. It codes for CACSDGGGQIYEQYF.